The clone carrying this TCR beta chain was recorded once. Antigen specificity is unknown. Selected positively for CCR7 and CD45RO-negative, naive CD8 cells excluded terminally differentiated effector memory CD45RA+ cells. Looked up from germline, CDR1 is SGHAT and CDR2 is FQNNGV. Deletions cut 5 bases from V and 0 bases from J, with 13 bases between. CDR3 size: 15 residues. The data belong to a study of shared clonotypes between healthy human individuals. Whole-study context: Donors had three CD4 naive, three CD4 memory, two CD8 naive and one CD8 memory plate apiece.

Study-wide results and limits: When compared with the clonotypes that were shared by all four sorted-subset donors, the non-shared clonotypes turned out to have lower generation probabilities.

Researchers ran the assay at a deep level. Generated by immunoSEQ multiplex PCR, the TCRdb table keeps only in-frame clones and is missing some. This sample yields just over 2,000,000 clones, of which roughly 95% are seen a single time; 0.85% to 1.2% belongs to the top ten. This chain uses TRBV11-2 with TRBJ2-5; the D gene is possibly TRBD1 (5 bases). The clonotype originates from a man aged 18-30 years in good health. The sample consisted of naive CD8+ T cells sorted from blood. The CDR3 nucleotides read TGTGCCAGCAGCCCCCCCGACAGTTACCAAGAGACCCAGTACTTC. This translates into CASSPPDSYQETQYF.